Shown below are 17 T cell receptor beta chains from a single sample sequenced in a study of Graves' ophthalmopathy and Graves' hyperthyroidism. Using RNA transcripts, the TCR beta CDR3 regions were amplified. A first-round RT-PCR used HTBI primers, followed by a second-round multiplex PCR. TCRdb reprocessed the multiplex PCR reads via MiXCR and lists one record per CDR3 protein. Seen here are hundreds of thousands of distinct CDR3 sequences, about two fifths observed once, and the top ten hold roughly 3.5%. Sequencing was done on a sample of peripheral blood. These TCRs come from an adult man with Graves' ophthalmopathy.

The J gene is TRBJ2-7, the V gene TRBV30, with D unresolved. The CDR3 has 13 amino acids. Deletions cut 3 bases from V and 4 bases from J, with 13 bases between. CDR1 and CDR2 from the germline V gene are GTSNPN and SVGIG (reference sequence). The CDR3, as DNA: TGTGCCTGGAGGATCCGACCTTCGTACGAGCAGTACTTC. This sequence encodes CAWRIRPSYEQYF. The variable domain in full, with the rest retrieved from reference TRBV30 and TRBJ2-7, is SQTIHQWPATLVQPVGSPLSLECTVEGTSNPNLYWYRQAAGRGLQLLFYSVGIGQISSEVPQNLSASRPQDRQFILSSKKLLLSDSGFYLCAWRIRPSYEQYFGPGTRLTVT.

The chain has TRBV5-1 and TRBJ2-7; 10 positions agree with TRBD2. Germline CDR1 is SGHRS and CDR2 is YFSETQ. The CDR3 sequence is 17 residues long. V was pared by 3 bases and J by 3 bases, with 12 bases of the junction left unmatched. This chain's CDR3 is CASSSLGAGGPIYEQYF. The CDR3 DNA reads TGCGCCAGCAGCTCCTTGGGAGCGGGAGGGCCGATCTACGAGCAGTACTTC.

This clonotype was seen ten or more times. V gene TRBV6-5 combines with J gene TRBJ1-1; D possibly corresponds to TRBD1 (6 bases). The length of the CDR3 is 12 residues. V lost 2 bases, J lost 10 bases, and 11 bases lay in between. The germline CDR1 and CDR2 sequences are MNHEY and SVGAGI. The CDR3, as DNA: TGTGCCAGCAGTTACCCGGGGGGGCGAGCTTTCTTT. Protein product: CASSYPGGRAFF.

The J gene is TRBJ2-7, the V gene TRBV6-1; D uncertain. The CDR3 consists of 13 residues. V was clipped by 5 bases and J by 7 bases, with 15 bases between them. Germline V gene sequence: CDR1 MNHNS, CDR2 SASEGT. The CDR3 nucleotides read TGTGCCAGCAGTAGCTGGACGTCGGGTGAGCAGTACTTC. This encodes CASSSWTSGEQYF.

This clonotype has at least ten counts. The V gene is TRBV7-2, the J gene TRBJ2-2; possible D gene TRBD2, 5 bases. Germline CDR1 reads SGHTA; CDR2 reads FQGNSA. Trimming stripped 2 bases from V and 0 bases from J, with 16 bases between. This CDR3 region has 18 residues. CDR3 sequence reads: CASSLLARTAANTGELFF. The CDR3, as DNA: TGTGCCAGCAGCTTATTAGCCAGGACTGCTGCGAACACCGGGGAGCTGTTTTTT.

Comments on this clonotype: Since no conserved phenylalanine or tryptophan closes the CDR3, a read error is the likely cause. This chain links TRBV5-1 with TRBJ1-1; tentatively, D is TRBD1 (5 bases). Germline CDR1 SGHRS, CDR2 YFSETQ. The CDR3 is 16 residues long. The CDR3 DNA is TGCGTCAGCAGCTTAGGGAGTGCAGGGCTGAACACTGAAGCTTTCTCT. It yields the protein CVSSLGSAGLNTEAFS.

As regards this clonotype: At one end the junction does not follow the germline gene, possibly because of a read error. The rearrangement uses TRBV5-1 and TRBJ1-2; 7 nucleotides agree with TRBD1. From germline, CDR1 is SGHRS and CDR2 YFSETQ. This CDR3 spans 15 amino acids. The CDR3 is CASRLAGTDNYGYTF. CDR3 bases: TGCGCCAGCAGGTTGGCCGGGACAGATAACTATGGCTACACCTTC.

The table lists this clonotype with a few counts. The genes are TRBV12-3 or TRBV12-4 and TRBJ1-1; a possible D gene is TRBD1 (6 bases). V shed 6 bases and J shed 3 bases, with 11 bases lying between them. This CDR3 contains 13 residues. CDR3 bases: TGTGCCAGCAGGGGGGCGGGGTACACTGAAGCTTTCTTT. It codes for CASRGAGYTEAFF.

The J gene is TRBJ1-5, the V gene TRBV12-3 or TRBV12-4, with 8 bases that match TRBD1. This CDR3 region has 18 residues. Trimming removed 6 bases from V and 2 bases from J; junction bases left unmatched: 15. The CDR3 nucleotides read TGTGCCAGCAGGGACAGGGTCGGCGGCAGGGCAGGCAATCAGCCCCAGCATTTT. Protein sequence: CASRDRVGGRAGNQPQHF.

This clonotype has a count of ten or more. The chain combines TRBV29-1 with TRBJ2-7; either TRBD1 or TRBD2 may supply D (6 bases each). The CDR3 loop spans 12 amino acids. CDR1 and CDR2 (germline): SQVTM, ANQGSEA. V lost 7 bases and J lost 5, with 15 bases in between. CDR3 nucleotides: TGCAGCGGAAGTAGGGGGGACCACGAGCAGTACTTC. It codes for CSGSRGDHEQYF.

As concerns this clonotype: It is unclear where the CDR3 begins or ends on the DNA, so no DNA is shown, and the CDR3 is as TCRdb lists it. The chain carries TRBV7-3 and TRBJ2-2. Germline CDR1 SGHTA, CDR2 FQGTGA. The CDR3 has 12 amino acids, counting both end residues. The CDR3 spells CASSLSAGSCFF.

This clonotype was counted a few times. This chain links TRBV10-3 with TRBJ1-2; 7 positions agree with TRBD1. The CDR3 has 13 amino acids. The germline V gene has CDR1 ENHRY and CDR2 SYGVKD. With V trimmed by 3 bases and J by 6 bases, 4 bases remained unmatched. The CDR3, as DNA: TGTGCCATCAGTGAAAACACAGGGGATGGCTACACCTTC. Translated: CAISENTGDGYTF.

This clonotype was seen only a few times. The rearrangement uses TRBV10-3 and TRBJ1-4; the D is unclear. Trimming stripped 10 bases from V and 0 bases from J, with 18 bases between. CDR1 and CDR2 (germline): ENHRY, SYGVKD. The CDR3 has 16 amino acids. CDR3 residues: CASRLHGPATNEKLFF. DNA for the CDR3: TGTGCCAGCAGGCTACATGGCCCCGCAACTAATGAAAAACTGTTTTTT.

This clonotype was detected ten times or more. The chain recombines TRBV5-1 with TRBJ1-1; the D is unclear. The V and J ends lost 4 bases and 4 bases respectively, with 11 bases between them. Germline V gene lookup returns CDR1 SGHRS and CDR2 YFSETQ. This CDR3 region has 13 residues. The CDR3 DNA sequence: TGCGCCAGCAGCCCCGAATTCGGCACTGAAGCTTTCTTT. Translation gives CASSPEFGTEAFF.

This clonotype was seen ten or more times. The rearrangement uses TRBV24-1 and TRBJ1-5, with 9 bases aligning to TRBD1. Germline CDR1 KGHDR, CDR2 SFDVKD. V shed 10 bases and J 6 bases; nucleotides not matched to a gene: 6. This CDR3 comprises 13 residues. The CDR3: CATEQGAGQPQHF. The CDR3 DNA reads TGTGCCACGGAACAGGGGGCTGGTCAGCCCCAGCATTTT.

This clonotype has only a few counts. The chain employs TRBV3-2 and TRBJ2-7; no check of the table's D call, TRBD1, against the DNA was made. TRBV3-2 is shown as a pseudogene. This CDR3 is built from 15 residues. Here the CDR3 reads CASSHGQGPRYEQYF. Here the CDR3 DNA reads TGTGCCAGCAGCCATGGACAGGGGCCTCGCTACGAGCAGTACTTC.

The V and J genes are TRBV4-2 and TRBJ1-2, with D maybe TRBD1 (6 bases). Trimming left V 6 bases short and J 2 bases short, with 19 bases between. The length of the CDR3 is 16 residues. Germline CDR1 LGHNA, CDR2 YNFKEQ. CDR3 residues: CASRSWARDTNYGYTF. The CDR3 DNA is TGTGCCAGCAGGTCCTGGGCCCGGGACACGAACTATGGCTACACCTTC.